This T cell receptor beta chain was observed in a study of beta chain features in type 1 diabetes. Study-level findings and limits: Lower insertion and higher deletion counts appeared at VDJ junctions in type 1 diabetes patients.

To note about this clone: Its antigen is as yet unknown.

The V gene lost 0 bases and the J gene lost 2 bases, with 7 bases spanning the gap. From germline, CDR1 is SGHRS and CDR2 YFSETQ. CDR3 length: 14 amino acids. All of the isolated RNA was reverse transcribed, so expressed TCRB transcripts were sequenced. The repertoire was sequenced with immunoSEQ multiplex PCR; TCRdb's copy has only in-frame clones and lacks some. This table has roughly 380,000 clones, about 18% appearing once. The sequenced sample consisted of naive CD4+ T cells from blood. This TCR came from a woman between 18 and 30 years old in good health. The chain is built from TRBV5-1 and TRBJ2-3, with D hard to call. DNA of the CDR3: TGCGCCAGCAGCTTGGCGCAGTACACAGATACGCAGTATTTT. Translating it yields CASSLAQYTDTQYF.